One sample yielded the 19 T cell receptor beta chains listed below, sequenced in a study of control samples from healthy donors and cancer patients. Assay: immunoSEQ multiplex PCR; the TCRdb copy retains only in-frame clones and omits some. This table has 60,000 to 75,000 clones, over 75% appearing once. Input material: blood. These receptors all stem from a man in his forties in good health.

The rearrangement joins TRBV5-1 to TRBJ2-2, with 11 bases that match TRBD2. The V gene end was trimmed by 8 bases and the J gene end by 4 bases; junction bases not matched to a gene: 7. Germline CDR1 and CDR2: SGHRS and YFSETQ. This CDR3 is 15 amino acids long. CDR3 DNA sequence: TGCGCCAGTAAATCAGGGACTAGCGGCACCGGGGAGCTGTTTTTT. Protein sequence: CASKSGTSGTGELFF. The complete variable domain, with remaining parts taken from reference TRBV5-1 and TRBJ2-2, reads KAGVTQTPRYLIKTRGQQVTLSCSPISGHRSVSWYQQTPGQGLQFLFEYFSETQRNKGNFPGRFSGRQFSNSRSEMNVSTLELGDSALYLCASKSGTSGTGELFFGEGSRLTVL.

The V call is TRBV20-1, the J call TRBJ1-1; no firm D call. V was pared by 7 bases and J by 1 base, with 7 bases between. The CDR3 length is 11 residues. The germline V gene has CDR1 DFQATT and CDR2 SNEGSKA (reference sequence). The CDR3 loop is CSGAGNTEAFF. The DNA of the CDR3 is TGCAGTGGCGCGGGGAACACTGAAGCTTTCTTT.

A few counts support this clone. This chain uses TRBV2 with TRBJ1-3; 7 bases map to TRBD1. Per the germline V gene, CDR1 is SNHLY and CDR2 is FYNNEI. The CDR3 spans 13 residues. V was clipped by 4 bases and J by 3 bases; unmatched bases: 0. CDR3 amino acids: CASSGQGGNTIYF. CDR3 nucleotides: TGTGCCAGCAGTGGACAGGGTGGAAACACCATATATTTT.

The chain uses TRBV30 and TRBJ1-4; TRBD1 aligns across 7 bases. The CDR3 contains 13 residues. Germline CDR1 and CDR2: GTSNPN and SVGIG (reference sequence). With 1 base clipped from V and 7 bases from J, the junction kept 3 bases outside the gene matches. The chain's CDR3 is CAWSEGGIEKLFF. In DNA, the CDR3 is TGTGCCTGGAGTGAAGGGGGCATTGAAAAACTGTTTTTT.

This clone was seen just once. This chain joins TRBV11-2 and TRBJ2-5; D unclear. This CDR3 spans 17 amino acids. The germline V gene encodes CDR1 SGHAT and CDR2 FQNNGV. Trimming took 1 base from V and 0 from J, leaving 15 bases between them. This CDR3 is CASSLVQVVGYQETQYF. The DNA of the CDR3 is TGTGCCAGCAGCTTAGTTCAAGTCGTCGGGTACCAAGAGACCCAGTACTTC. The full variable domain, rest sourced from reference TRBV11-2 and TRBJ2-5, is EAGVAQSPRYKIIEKRQSVAFWCNPISGHATLYWYQQILGQGPKLLIQFQNNGVVDDSQLPKDRFSAERLKGVDSTLKIQPAKLEDSAVYLCASSLVQVVGYQETQYFGPGTRLLVL.

This sequence joins TRBV9 and TRBJ1-5; D remains ambiguous. The CDR3 contains 15 residues. CDR1 and CDR2 from the germline V gene are SGDLS and YYNGEE. V was cut by 3 bases and J by 2 bases, with 12 bases left in between. As DNA, the CDR3 is TGTGCCAGCAGCGAGGGAGCTTATGGCAATCAGCCCCAGCATTTT. Residues: CASSEGAYGNQPQHF.

The V call is TRBV7-9, the J call TRBJ1-1; tentative D call: TRBD1 (5 bases). V was trimmed by 11 bases and J by 3 bases, leaving 19 bases between them. The CDR3 is made up of 14 amino acids. Germline assignment: CDR1 SEHNR and CDR2 FQNEAQ (reference sequence). CDR3 sequence reads: CAYEGRVQYTEAFF. The CDR3 DNA reads TGTGCCTATGAGGGGAGGGTACAATACACTGAAGCTTTCTTT.

The V call is TRBV28, the J call TRBJ1-3; D not resolved. V was shortened by 5 bases and J by 1 base, with 24 bases between the two germline ends. This CDR3 contains 19 residues. CDR1 is MDHEN and CDR2 is SYDVKM in the germline V gene. The CDR3 spells CASSRVPREGPRSGNTIYF. CDR3 in DNA: TGTGCCAGCAGTCGAGTCCCTCGGGAGGGCCCGAGGTCTGGAAACACCATATATTTT.

The chain employs TRBV5-4 and TRBJ1-4; no reliable D call. Germline V gene data show CDR1 as SGHNT and CDR2 as YYREEE (reference sequence). Trimming cost V 4 bases and J 7 bases, with 11 bases left between them. This CDR3 is built from 13 residues. CDR3 residues: CASSAELAEKLFF. Written as DNA, the CDR3 is TGTGCCAGCAGCGCGGAGTTGGCTGAAAAACTGTTTTTT.

The chain employs TRBV7-9 and TRBJ1-6; the D is unclear. Germline assignment: CDR1 SEHNR and CDR2 FQNEAQ (reference sequence). Trimming took 8 bases from V and 7 from J, leaving 15 bases between them. This CDR3 is 14 amino acids long. Written as DNA, the CDR3 is TGTGCCAGCCGATTGGAGACGGAGAATTCACCCCTCCACTTT. Its translation: CASRLETENSPLHF.

The sample holds a few counts of this clone. CDR3 DNA: TGTGCCACCAGCAGAGGCACAACAGGGAAAGAGCAGTACTTC. Protein: CATSRGTTGKEQYF. The genes are TRBV15 and TRBJ2-7; maybe TRBD1 (6 bases). This CDR3 contains 14 residues. The germline V gene encodes CDR1 LNHNV and CDR2 YYDKDF (reference sequence). V gave up 1 base and J gave up 7 bases, with 14 bases separating them. The entire variable domain, with the rest obtained from reference TRBV15 and TRBJ2-7, is as follows: DAMVIQNPRYQVTQFGKPVTLSCSQTLNHNVMYWYQQKSSQAPKLLFHYYDKDFNNEADTPDNFQSRRPNTSFCFLDIRSPGLGDTAMYLCATSRGTTGKEQYFGPGTRLTVT.

This clone was detected only a few times. The J gene is TRBJ1-5, the V gene TRBV7-2, with a possible D match to TRBD1 (5 bases). With 5 bases removed from V and 6 bases from J, the gap between germline ends came to 14 bases. Germline V gene sequence: CDR1 SGHTA, CDR2 FQGNSA. The CDR3 is 14 residues long. In nucleotides, the CDR3 is TGTGCCAGCAGCCGTGGGCAGGGCAGTCAGCCCCAGCATTTT. Translation: CASSRGQGSQPQHF.

The gene calls are TRBV9 and TRBJ1-3; the D gene is possibly TRBD1 (5 bases). The germline gives CDR1 SGDLS, CDR2 YYNGEE. V gave up 3 bases and J gave up 0 bases, with 13 bases separating them. The CDR3 runs 16 residues. The CDR3 protein is CASSARQIISGNTIYF. CDR3 nucleotides: TGTGCCAGCAGCGCCCGACAGATTATCTCTGGAAACACCATATATTTT.

The J gene is TRBJ2-7, the V gene TRBV19; 9 bases line up with TRBD1. The length of the CDR3 is 14 residues. Losses at the gene ends were 6 bases for V and 2 bases for J; bases not matched to a gene: 5. Per the germline V gene, CDR1 is LNHDA and CDR2 is SQIVND (reference sequence). The CDR3 here is CASSRQGGPYEQYF. DNA of the CDR3: TGTGCCAGTAGCAGACAGGGGGGCCCCTACGAGCAGTACTTC.

This clone showed up just a few times. The chain's CDR3 is CASRNRDRSYSNQPQHF. CDR3 bases: TGTGCCAGCAGGAACAGGGACAGGAGTTATAGCAATCAGCCCCAGCATTTT. V is TRBV28 and J is TRBJ1-5, with 8 bases that match TRBD1. V was pared by 6 bases and J by 0 bases, with 10 bases of the junction left unmatched. CDR1 and CDR2 from the germline V gene are MDHEN and SYDVKM. This CDR3 is built from 17 residues. Full variable domain (rest looked up from reference TRBV28 and TRBJ1-5): DVKVTQSSRYLVKRTGEKVFLECVQDMDHENMFWYRQDPGLGLRLIYFSYDVKMKEKGDIPEGYSVSREKKERFSLILESASTNQTSMYLCASRNRDRSYSNQPQHFGDGTRLSIL.

This chain uses TRBV3-1 (or the pseudogene TRBV3-2) with TRBJ1-2; D is ambiguous. V lost 6 bases and J lost 0, with 11 bases in between. The CDR3 runs to 14 residues. CDR1 is LGHDT, CDR2 YNNKEL, per germline (reference sequence). CDR3 sequence (DNA): TGTGCCAGCAGACCTTTGGCGTCTAACTATGGCTACACCTTC. It is translated as CASRPLASNYGYTF.

V usage is TRBV5-1 and J usage is TRBJ1-4; D ambiguous. Trimming stripped 5 bases from V and 0 bases from J, with 11 bases between. Germline values: CDR1 SGHRS, CDR2 YFSETQ. There are 15 residues in the CDR3. CDR3 DNA: TGCGCCAGCAGAGAAGGGTTTGCAACTAATGAAAAACTGTTTTTT. Encoded protein: CASREGFATNEKLFF.

The CDR3 here is CASSWVRQPYNSPLHF. The CDR3 bases are TGTGCCAGCAGCTGGGTGAGACAGCCATATAATTCACCCCTCCACTTT. This chain uses TRBV5-6 with TRBJ1-6, with a possible D match to TRBD1 (5 bases). Trimming stripped 3 bases from V and 4 bases from J, with 14 bases between. The V gene's germline CDR1 is SGHDT and CDR2 YYEEEE. The CDR3 loop spans 16 amino acids.

This clone is categorized as medium-sized. The chain links TRBV3-1 (or the pseudogene TRBV3-2) to TRBJ1-6; D remains ambiguous. Germline V gives CDR1 LGHDT, CDR2 YNNKEL (reference sequence). Trimming cost V 1 base and J 9 bases, with 13 bases left between them. The CDR3 is 15 amino acids. The CDR3 DNA sequence: TGTGCCAGCAGCCAAGGTCATGGGGTCGGTTCACCCCTCCACTTT. It yields the protein CASSQGHGVGSPLHF.